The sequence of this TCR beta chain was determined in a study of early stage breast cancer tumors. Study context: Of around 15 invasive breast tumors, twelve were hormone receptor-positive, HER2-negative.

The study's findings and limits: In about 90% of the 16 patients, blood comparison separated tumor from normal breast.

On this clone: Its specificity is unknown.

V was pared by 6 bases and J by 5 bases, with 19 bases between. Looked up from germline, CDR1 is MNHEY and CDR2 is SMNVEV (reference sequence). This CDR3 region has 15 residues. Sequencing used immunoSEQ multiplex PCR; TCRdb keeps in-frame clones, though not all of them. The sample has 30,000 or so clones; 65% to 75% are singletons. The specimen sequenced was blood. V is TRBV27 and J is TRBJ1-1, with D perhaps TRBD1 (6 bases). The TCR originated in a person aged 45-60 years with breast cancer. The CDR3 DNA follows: TGTGCCAGCAGCGCCACCCGACAGGCCGGGACTGAAGCTTTCTTT. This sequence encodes CASSATRQAGTEAFF.